A selection of T cell receptor beta chains follows, all from one sample in a study of cytotoxic CD8 clonotypes in ibrutinib-treated CLL. Only in-frame clones appear in the TCRdb table, and some are missing; sequencing was by immunoSEQ multiplex PCR. This table has 110,000 to 150,000 clones, 85% to 95% appearing once. This sample comprised PBMCs, obtained after 12 months of ibrutinib treatment. The receptors here all came from a human donor with chronic lymphocytic leukemia. Both conserved end residues are part of each CDR3. The D gene is left open where the match is weak. Clone size is shown for a subset of rows, as once, few, many or a class of expanded clone.

TRBV2	17	TRBJ2-6	-	-	CASRPDTGLSGANVLTF	TGTGCCAGCAGACCGGACACCGGGCTCTCTGGGGCCAACGTCCTGACTTTC
TRBV6-5	13	TRBJ1-4	-	-	CASKGSTPEKLFF	TGTGCCAGCAAGGGATCTACCCCTGAAAAACTGTTTTTT
TRBV7-6	17	TRBJ2-1	-	-	CASSFPATAGAYNEQFF	TGTGCCAGCAGCTTTCCGGCGACGGCAGGAGCCTACAATGAGCAGTTCTTC
TRBV19	17	TRBJ2-1	TRBD2	-	CASSLGLAGGRYNEQFF	TGTGCCAGTAGCTTGGGACTAGCGGGAGGGAGGTACAATGAGCAGTTCTTC
TRBV10-1	16	TRBJ2-7	-	-	CASSEEKARFSYEQYF	TGCGCCAGCAGTGAGGAAAAGGCGAGATTTTCCTACGAGCAGTACTTC
TRBV7-8	16	TRBJ2-5	-	-	CASSFWGRARQETQYF	TGTGCCAGCAGCTTTTGGGGCAGGGCCCGCCAAGAGACCCAGTACTTC
TRBV19	14	TRBJ1-1	-	-	CASSWGNSNTEAFF	TGTGCCAGTAGTTGGGGGAATTCGAACACTGAAGCTTTCTTT
TRBV9	15	TRBJ2-7	-	-	CASSVGGAEAYEQYF	TGTGCCAGCAGCGTAGGGGGGGCGGAAGCCTACGAGCAGTACTTC
TRBV6-6	15	TRBJ2-5	-	-	CASSYSLAYQETQYF	TGTGCCAGCAGTTACTCCTTGGCTTATCAAGAGACCCAGTACTTC
TRBV7-2	14	TRBJ2-2	-	-	CASSFGALYRELFF	TGTGCCAGCAGCTTCGGAGCCCTCTACCGGGAGCTGTTTTTT
TRBV9	15	TRBJ2-1	TRBD1	-	CASSVVGQGVAEQFF	TGTGCCAGCAGCGTAGTGGGCCAGGGGGTGGCTGAGCAGTTCTTC
TRBV19	14	TRBJ1-3	TRBD1	-	CASIKTGTGNTIYF	TGTGCCAGTATCAAGACAGGGACTGGAAACACCATATATTTT
TRBV28	15	TRBJ2-7	-	-	CASSYGSRRTYEQYF	TGTGCCAGCAGTTACGGCTCCCGGAGGACCTACGAGCAGTACTTC
TRBV18	15	TRBJ2-7	-	-	CASSPPAGKAYEQYF	TGTGCCAGCTCACCACCTGCGGGGAAGGCCTACGAGCAGTACTTC
TRBV2	13	TRBJ2-5	TRBD1	-	CASSGGQGKTQYF	TGTGCCAGCAGTGGTGGACAGGGAAAGACCCAGTACTTC
TRBV7-2	16	TRBJ2-2	-	-	CASSLAIQGTTGELFF	TGTGCCAGCAGCTTAGCGATCCAGGGGACCACCGGGGAGCTGTTTTTT
TRBV29-1	10	TRBJ1-2	-	-	CSVWWRGYTF	TGCAGCGTTTGGTGGAGGGGCTACACCTTC
TRBV10-1	17	TRBJ2-1	-	-	CASSESSNGVGYNEQFF	TGCGCCAGCAGTGAGTCGAGTAACGGCGTGGGCTACAATGAGCAGTTCTTC
TRBV4-3	15	TRBJ1-1	-	-	CASSQVVWGRTEAFF	TGCGCCAGCAGCCAAGTAGTATGGGGGAGGACTGAAGCTTTCTTT
TRBV7-2	16	TRBJ2-1	TRBD2	-	CASSPWGSGGPGEQFF	TGTGCCAGCAGCCCCTGGGGATCGGGAGGGCCAGGTGAGCAGTTCTTC
TRBV7-3	16	TRBJ2-5	TRBD1	-	CASSALPGQGAETQYF	TGTGCCAGCAGCGCATTACCGGGACAGGGGGCAGAGACCCAGTACTTC
TRBV7-6	15	TRBJ2-7	-	-	CASSLASQGSHEQYF	TGTGCCAGCAGCTTAGCCTCCCAGGGGTCCCACGAGCAGTACTTC
TRBV25-1	16	TRBJ1-3	TRBD1	once	CASSEIRTGSGNTIYF	TGTGCCAGCAGTGAAATAAGGACAGGCTCTGGAAACACCATATATTTT
TRBV7-8	14	TRBJ2-7	-	-	CASSLAGGEGEQYF	TGTGCCAGCAGCTTAGCCGGGGGTGAGGGCGAGCAGTACTTC
TRBV4-1	15	TRBJ2-7	-	-	CASSQEYLSSYEQYF	TGCGCCAGCAGCCAAGAATACCTAAGCTCCTACGAGCAGTACTTC
TRBV5-6	14	TRBJ1-1	-	-	CASSLSTVNTEAFF	TGTGCCAGCAGCTTGTCTACAGTTAACACTGAAGCTTTCTTT
TRBV7-9	13	TRBJ2-5	-	-	CASSVLWGETQYF	TGTGCCAGCAGCGTCCTGTGGGGTGAGACCCAGTACTTC
TRBV27	11	TRBJ2-7	-	-	CASRTTYEQYF	TGTGCCAGCCGAACGACATACGAGCAGTACTTC
TRBV5-1	20	TRBJ2-2	TRBD2	-	CASSYPHKGSGRANTGELFF	TGCGCCAGCAGCTACCCTCATAAGGGGAGCGGGAGGGCGAACACCGGGGAGCTGTTTTTT
TRBV27	19	TRBJ1-5	TRBD1	-	CASSLAGALGTASAQPQHF	TGTGCCAGCAGTTTGGCCGGGGCCCTTGGGACAGCGTCGGCTCAGCCCCAGCATTTT
TRBV27	13	TRBJ2-7	TRBD1	-	CATTDRSSYEQYF	TGTGCCACTACGGACAGGAGCTCCTACGAGCAGTACTTC
TRBV5-1	17	TRBJ2-5	-	-	CASSLAGDERLLETQYF	TGCGCCAGCAGCTTGGCCGGTGACGAGCGTTTGCTAGAGACCCAGTACTTC
TRBV28	14	TRBJ1-5	-	-	CASSFHRDHQPQHF	TGTGCCAGCAGTTTCCACAGGGACCATCAGCCCCAGCATTTT
TRBV28	17	TRBJ2-7	-	-	CASSRGIHHDQRGEQYF	TGTGCCAGCAGTCGTGGGATACATCACGATCAGAGGGGAGAGCAGTACTTC
TRBV29-1	13	TRBJ2-2	-	once	CSVVREYTGELFF	TGCAGCGTTGTAAGGGAGTACACCGGGGAGCTGTTTTTT
TRBV7-8	14	TRBJ1-5	-	-	CASSGRVSNQPQHF	TGTGCCAGCAGCGGGCGCGTGAGCAATCAGCCCCAGCATTTT
TRBV7-2	17	TRBJ2-7	TRBD2	-	CASSAPGLAGVAYEQYF	TGTGCCAGCAGCGCGCCGGGACTAGCGGGAGTTGCCTACGAGCAGTACTTC
TRBV7-8	15	TRBJ2-5	TRBD1	-	CASSFPGTEQETQYF	TGTGCCAGCAGCTTTCCCGGGACAGAGCAAGAGACCCAGTACTTC
TRBV11-2	16	TRBJ1-2	TRBD1	-	CASSPPPGQTNYGYTF	TGTGCCAGCAGCCCCCCACCGGGACAGACTAACTATGGCTACACCTTC
TRBV7-6	15	TRBJ2-1	TRBD2	-	CASSPIAGTYNEQFF	TGTGCCAGCAGCCCTATAGCGGGAACCTACAATGAGCAGTTCTTC
TRBV6-5	14	TRBJ2-1	TRBD2	-	CATTRLAGDNEQFF	TGTGCCACCACGAGACTAGCGGGAGACAATGAGCAGTTCTTC
TRBV10-3	15	TRBJ2-1	TRBD2	-	CAISESSGSYNEQFF	TGTGCCATCAGTGAGTCTAGCGGGAGCTACAATGAGCAGTTCTTC
TRBV2	13	TRBJ2-2	-	-	CASRATNTGELFF	TGTGCCAGCCGAGCTACAAACACCGGGGAGCTGTTTTTT
TRBV5-6	12	TRBJ2-1	TRBD1	-	CASSAGTGILFF	TGTGCCAGCAGCGCGGGGACAGGGATATTGTTCTTC
TRBV19	15	TRBJ2-7	TRBD2	-	CASSMSSGSNYEQYF	TGTGCCAGTAGTATGAGTAGCGGGAGTAACTACGAGCAGTACTTC
TRBV4-3	14	TRBJ2-1	TRBD1	-	CASSLGTDYNEQFF	TGCGCCAGCAGCCTCGGGACAGATTACAATGAGCAGTTCTTC
TRBV2	16	TRBJ2-3	TRBD1	-	CASAGTGRESTDTQYF	TGTGCCAGCGCCGGGACAGGGAGGGAGAGCACAGATACGCAGTATTTT
TRBV7-7	12	TRBJ2-6	-	-	CAIHPGANVLTF	TGTGCTATTCACCCGGGGGCCAACGTCCTGACTTTC
TRBV15	12	TRBJ1-2	-	once	CATSGFGYGYTF	TGTGCCACCAGTGGTTTCGGCTATGGCTACACCTTC
TRBV5-1	15	TRBJ2-3	-	-	CASSFFGAFTDTQYF	TGCGCCAGCAGCTTCTTCGGGGCCTTCACAGATACGCAGTATTTT
TRBV5-1	13	TRBJ1-4	-	-	CASSLGQNEKLFF	TGCGCCAGCAGCTTGGGACAAAATGAAAAACTGTTTTTT
TRBV6-6	14	TRBJ1-1	-	-	CASSYQGDGAEAFF	TGTGCCAGCAGTTACCAGGGAGACGGCGCTGAAGCTTTCTTT